What follows are 19 T cell receptor beta chains derived from one specimen sequenced in a study of blood T cell repertoires in COVID-19. Method: immunoSEQ multiplex PCR; TCRdb's copy keeps in-frame clones and lacks some. Here the sample spans 25,000 to 35,000 clones, approximately 87% being singletons. Sample: peripheral blood. These receptors all come from a human donor with active COVID-19. The donor label of this sample is uncertain.

J is TRBJ2-7 and V is TRBV6-1, with 10 nucleotides matching TRBD2. Looked up from germline, CDR1 is MNHNS and CDR2 is SASEGT. This CDR3 contains 16 residues. The ends lost 1 base at V and 4 bases at J; junction bases unmatched: 7. This CDR3 reads CASSEDEREGGYEQYF. CDR3 nucleotide sequence: TGTGCCAGCAGTGAAGACGAGCGGGAGGGAGGATACGAGCAGTACTTC.

The chain links TRBV3-1 (or the pseudogene TRBV3-2) to TRBJ1-3, with D unresolved. Trimming took 1 base from V and 1 from J, leaving 11 bases between them. The CDR3 is made up of 16 amino acids. In germline, CDR1 is LGHDT, CDR2 YNNKEL (reference sequence). CDR3 DNA: TGTGCCAGCAGCCAAGTGGCGGGCCATTCTGGAAACACCATATATTTT. Translation: CASSQVAGHSGNTIYF.

This clone has just one count. This chain connects TRBV12-5 to TRBJ2-7; 8 nucleotides align to TRBD2. CDR3 length equals 14 residues. Germline trimming cut 8 bases from V and 5 bases from J; bases unmatched to any gene: 11. Germline loops: CDR1 LGHNT, CDR2 FRNRAP. CDR3 nucleotides: TGTGCTAGTTGGAGCGGGGGCTCCTTTGACGAGCAGTACTTC. Translation: CASWSGGSFDEQYF.

This chain joins TRBV18 and TRBJ2-3; no firm D call. The CDR3 is 16 residues long. Germline-derived CDR1 and CDR2 are KGHSH and LQKENI. Deletions cut 0 bases from V and 0 bases from J, with 10 bases between. The CDR3 sequence is CASSPPRQSSTDTQYF. The CDR3 nucleotides read TGTGCCAGCTCACCACCGAGGCAGAGTAGCACAGATACGCAGTATTTT.

As for this clone: It is likely a read error, because the conserved phenylalanine at the end of the CDR3 is missing. It is unclear where the CDR3 begins or ends on the DNA, so no DNA is shown, and the CDR3 is as TCRdb lists it. This chain connects TRBV18 to TRBJ2-3; the table's D gene call, TRBD2, was not cross checked with the DNA. Germline V gives CDR1 KGHSH, CDR2 LQKENI. The CDR3 comprises 13 residues, both ends counted. The CDR3 region is CASSPTSGGPPAR.

This clone is a singleton in its sample. The chain links TRBV4-1 to TRBJ2-3; 10 nucleotides align to TRBD2. CDR1 and CDR2 from the germline V gene are MGHRA and YSYEKL. Germline trimming cut 4 bases from V and 7 bases from J; bases unmatched to any gene: 14. The CDR3 has 17 amino acids. The DNA for the CDR3 is TGCGCCAGCAGCCCCACTATAGCGGGGGGCCGAGAAAATACGCAGTATTTT. Protein product: CASSPTIAGGRENTQYF.

The chain is built from TRBV6-6 and TRBJ1-1, with TRBD1 as a possible D gene (5 bases). Germline values: CDR1 MNHNY, CDR2 SVGAGI (reference sequence). The CDR3 is 14 amino acids. V gave up 6 bases and J gave up 7 bases, with 18 bases separating them. The CDR3 protein is CASSSIVAGGEAFF. The CDR3, as DNA: TGTGCCAGCAGCTCCATTGTTGCGGGGGGTGAAGCTTTCTTT.

The gene calls are TRBV27 and TRBJ2-1; D might be TRBD2 (6 bases). Germline V gene lookup returns CDR1 MNHEY and CDR2 SMNVEV (reference sequence). This CDR3 contains 19 residues. The V gene lost 1 base and the J gene lost 0 bases, with 19 bases spanning the gap. CDR3 amino acids: CASSLLRGLAVSSYNEQFF. The CDR3 DNA sequence: TGTGCCAGCAGTTTATTGCGTGGATTAGCGGTAAGCTCCTACAATGAGCAGTTCTTC.

V is TRBV11-1 and J is TRBJ2-6; D is possibly TRBD2 (6 bases). The CDR3 is made up of 15 amino acids. V lost 7 bases, J lost 2 bases, and 12 bases lay in between. The germline gives CDR1 SGHAT, CDR2 FQDESV (reference sequence). The CDR3 spells CASNLGGAGANVLTF. DNA for the CDR3: TGTGCCAGCAACCTCGGAGGGGCTGGGGCCAACGTCCTGACTTTC. The variable domain in full, with the rest retrieved from reference TRBV11-1 and TRBJ2-6, is EAEVAQSPRYKITEKSQAVAFWCDPISGHATLYWYRQILGQGPELLVQFQDESVVDDSQLPKDRFSAERLKGVDSTLKIQPAELGDSAMYLCASNLGGAGANVLTFGAGSRLTVL.

The chain uses TRBV5-1 and TRBJ1-2; the D is unclear. V was trimmed by 3 bases and J by 4 bases, leaving 13 bases between them. Germline-derived CDR1 and CDR2 are SGHRS and YFSETQ. This CDR3 has 14 amino acids. CDR3 in DNA: TGCGCCAGCAGCTCGGTCGTCCCCTCCTATGGCTACACCTTC. Its protein is CASSSVVPSYGYTF.

The count of this clone is one. CDR3 amino acids: CASSSHQGFGELFF. The CDR3 region has the DNA TGTGCCAGCAGCTCACACCAGGGGTTCGGGGAGCTGTTTTTT. The V call is TRBV11-1, the J call TRBJ2-2; D might be TRBD1 (6 bases). The germline CDR1 and CDR2 sequences are SGHAT and FQDESV (reference sequence). V shed 4 bases and J shed 7 bases, with 13 bases lying between them. The CDR3 totals 14 residues.

This clone occurred a few times. The chain couples TRBV20-1 to TRBJ2-2; 7 nucleotides line up with TRBD2. The CDR3 has 16 amino acids. Per the germline V gene, CDR1 is DFQATT and CDR2 is SNEGSKA (reference sequence). V gave up 3 bases and J gave up 2 bases; unmatched junction bases: 9. CDR3 region: CSASPGTTLNTGELFF. The CDR3 DNA sequence: TGCAGTGCTAGTCCCGGGACTACCCTAAACACCGGGGAGCTGTTTTTT.

The chain recombines TRBV10-3 with TRBJ1-2, with D uncertain. V lost 9 bases and J 0 bases, leaving 11 bases between the germline ends. Germline V gives CDR1 ENHRY, CDR2 SYGVKD. This CDR3 region has 13 residues. CDR3 coding DNA: TGTGCCATAGGCCAGGCCTCTAACTATGGCTACACCTTC. It is translated as CAIGQASNYGYTF.

The chain uses TRBV5-6 and TRBJ1-1; D is undetermined. The CDR3 loop spans 15 amino acids. V gave up 2 bases and J gave up 0 bases, with 11 bases separating them. Germline CDR1 SGHDT, CDR2 YYEEEE. CDR3 DNA sequence: TGTGCCAGCAGCTTAGGTCGACATCTGAACACTGAAGCTTTCTTT. Translated: CASSLGRHLNTEAFF.

This chain joins TRBV2 and TRBJ1-1, with unresolved D. Germline V gene sequence: CDR1 SNHLY, CDR2 FYNNEI. The germline V and J ends were trimmed by 6 bases and 2 bases, with 13 bases remaining between them. The CDR3 sequence is 14 residues long. The CDR3 bases are TGTGCCAGCAGCCCCACTACCATAAACACTGAAGCTTTCTTT. Residues: CASSPTTINTEAFF.

The chain uses TRBV4-1 and TRBJ2-7; D may be TRBD1 (5 bases). Trimming cost V 5 bases and J 4 bases, with 6 bases left between them. The CDR3 length is 11 residues. Germline V gene sequence: CDR1 MGHRA, CDR2 YSYEKL. The CDR3 region is CASSRGYEQYF. DNA of the CDR3: TGCGCCAGCAGCAGGGGTTACGAGCAGTACTTC.

J is TRBJ1-1 and V is TRBV18; D possibly corresponds to TRBD1 (6 bases). From germline, CDR1 is KGHSH and CDR2 LQKENI. CDR3 length equals 14 residues. The germline V and J ends were trimmed by 8 bases and 6 bases, with 19 bases remaining between them. DNA of the CDR3: TGTGCCAGCGACCGGGGCGGTTCAGGGGCTGAAGCTTTCTTT. The encoded protein is CASDRGGSGAEAFF.

J is TRBJ1-1 and V is TRBV20-1, with D maybe TRBD1 (6 bases). V was trimmed by 4 bases and J by 11 bases, leaving 14 bases between them. The CDR3 extends over 11 amino acids. Looked up from germline, CDR1 is DFQATT and CDR2 is SNEGSKA (reference sequence). The CDR3 DNA reads as TGCAGTGCTATTTGGGCAGGGGCGGCTTTCTTT. Encoded protein: CSAIWAGAAFF.

V usage is TRBV19 and J usage is TRBJ2-7; D may be TRBD2 (7 bases). The CDR3 contains 20 residues. The V end was cut by 1 base, the J end by 0 bases, with 25 bases between. The germline gives CDR1 LNHDA, CDR2 SQIVND (reference sequence). As DNA, the CDR3 is TGTGCCAGTAGTATAGGACTCGCGCGGGGGCAAATTAGCCTCTCCTACGAGCAGTACTTC. Encoded protein: CASSIGLARGQISLSYEQYF.